This section outlines one T cell receptor beta chain sequence together with its context. The antigen is not known. The entry originates in a study of STAT3 mutations in large granular lymphocyte leukemia. Trimming removed 3 bases from V and 3 bases from J, with 9 bases in between. Germline V lookup: CDR1 LNHDA, CDR2 SQIVND (reference sequence). The CDR3 runs to 13 residues. Broader study findings: Every T-cell large granular lymphocyte leukemia patient had at least one immunodominant TCR beta clonotype.

Data came from immunoSEQ multiplex PCR; TCRdb stores just in-frame clones and leaves some out. This sample has some 15,000 clones, with more than 65% found just once. Sequencing was carried out using peripheral blood mononuclear cells. The receptor comes from a man between 60 and 75 years old with T-cell large granular lymphocyte leukemia. Some clones in this sample may be carry-over from other donors' samples. The rearrangement joins TRBV19 to TRBJ2-7; possibly TRBD1 for D (5 bases). DNA for the CDR3: TGTGCCAGTAGTATGGGGCAAAGCTACGAGCAGTACTTC. Translation: CASSMGQSYEQYF. Supplemented by reference TRBV19 and TRBJ2-7, the full variable domain reads DGGITQSPKYLFRKEGQNVTLSCEQNLNHDAMYWYRQDPGQGLRLIYYSQIVNDFQKGDIAEGYSVSREKKESFPLTVTSAQKNPTAFYLCASSMGQSYEQYFGPGTRLTVT.